The sequence of this TCR beta chain was determined in a study of vaccination effects on CD4 cells after COVID-19. V was clipped by 5 bases and J by 4 bases, with 15 bases between them. CDR1 and CDR2 (germline): MNHNY, SVGAGI (reference sequence). This CDR3 spans 14 amino acids. Peptide-pool stimulation followed by sequencing identified expanded antigen-specific CD4+ clonotypes in the ViraFEST assay. Upon completion of approximately ten days in culture, CD4+ T cells were isolated. In the vaccine recipients, nucleocapsid antibodies were negative and there was no prior SARS-CoV-2 infection. TCRdb keeps only in-frame clones here, not all; method: immunoSEQ multiplex PCR. The sample includes about 22,000 clones, 75% of them seen just once. On this clone: Its target is unknown.

J is TRBJ2-7 and V is TRBV6-6; D is possibly TRBD1 or TRBD2 (5 bases each). This clonotype originated in a human donor who received a COVID-19 vaccine. The sample here was CD4+ T cells from PBMCs cultured with HCoV-NL63 spike peptides, taken before COVID-19 vaccination. The CDR3 DNA is TGTGCCAGCAGTCCAGACGGGACGGCTTACGAGCAGTACTTC. This codes for CASSPDGTAYEQYF.